This passage covers 29 T cell receptor beta chains from one sample sequenced in a study of blood T cell repertoires in COVID-19. Libraries were prepared by immunoSEQ multiplex PCR; TCRdb keeps only in-frame clonotypes and omits some of them. The sample yields under 400,000 clones, roughly nine tenths seen once. The sequenced sample was peripheral blood. These receptor sequences come from a woman in her 30s with COVID-19, enrolled during active disease.

The chain uses TRBV28 and TRBJ2-7; the match to TRBD2 covers 13 bases. Per germline, CDR1 MDHEN and CDR2 SYDVKM. There are 15 residues in the CDR3. V lost 6 bases to trimming and J lost 2 bases; unmatched junction nucleotides: 4. CDR3 DNA sequence: TGTGCCAGCAGCATTGGGACTAGCGGGACCTACGAGCAGTACTTC. This translates into CASSIGTSGTYEQYF.

The chain couples TRBV27 to TRBJ1-3, with a tentative D call TRBD1 (6 bases). Germline V gene data show CDR1 as MNHEY and CDR2 as SMNVEV (reference sequence). V lost 5 bases and J 0 bases, leaving 14 bases between the germline ends. The CDR3 loop spans 16 amino acids. CDR3 residues: CASSRDTGSSGNTIYF. In DNA, the CDR3 is TGTGCCAGCAGTCGGGACACAGGGAGCTCTGGAAACACCATATATTTT.

The rearrangement joins TRBV3-1 (or the pseudogene TRBV3-2) to TRBJ2-1; 11 bases match TRBD2. Per germline, CDR1 LGHDT and CDR2 YNNKEL (reference sequence). The CDR3 is 17 amino acids. V lost 3 bases, J lost 9 bases, and 13 bases stayed unmatched. CDR3 residues: CASSHRLAGQQHGEQFF. DNA of the CDR3: TGTGCCAGCAGCCACCGACTAGCGGGACAGCAACACGGTGAGCAGTTCTTC.

The rearrangement uses TRBV5-6 and TRBJ2-2, with 9 bases aligning to TRBD2. The CDR3 sequence is 17 residues long. The germline gives CDR1 SGHDT, CDR2 YYEEEE. The V gene end was trimmed by 3 bases and the J gene end by 0 bases; junction bases not matched to a gene: 6. CDR3 DNA sequence: TGTGCCAGCAGCTCAACCTTAGCGGGAGCGAACACCGGGGAGCTGTTTTTT. Its translation is CASSSTLAGANTGELFF.

The chain carries TRBV7-6 and TRBJ1-2, with D uncertain. Trimming shortened V by 1 base and J by 1 base, and 7 bases separated the two germline ends. Per the germline V gene, CDR1 is SGHVS and CDR2 is FNYEAQ. This CDR3 comprises 14 residues. CDR3 coding DNA: TGTGCCAGCAGCTTAGAGCCCGATAACTATGGCTACACCTTC. Amino acids: CASSLEPDNYGYTF.

The chain links TRBV6-2 or TRBV6-3 to TRBJ2-1; D ambiguous. The germline V gene encodes CDR1 MNHEY and CDR2 SVGEGT. The CDR3 runs 15 residues. With 2 bases removed from V and 3 bases from J, the gap between germline ends came to 11 bases. The CDR3 is CASSYPAVLYNEQFF. CDR3 bases: TGTGCCAGCAGTTACCCCGCGGTTCTCTACAATGAGCAGTTCTTC.

The chain has TRBV3-1 (or the pseudogene TRBV3-2) and TRBJ1-2, with a weak D call TRBD1 (6 bases). This CDR3 spans 14 amino acids. The V gene's germline CDR1 is LGHDT and CDR2 YNNKEL (reference sequence). The V and J ends lost 0 bases and 8 bases respectively, with 13 bases between them. CDR3: CASSQDHRVNGYTF. DNA for the CDR3: TGTGCCAGCAGCCAAGATCACAGGGTTAACGGCTACACCTTC.

The genes are TRBV4-1 and TRBJ2-5, with no clear D. CDR1 and CDR2 from the germline V gene are MGHRA and YSYEKL. Trimming pared 4 bases from V and 0 bases from J, leaving 12 bases between. The CDR3 sequence is 15 residues long. CDR3 amino acids: CASSPTGSYQETQYF. The CDR3 nucleotides are TGCGCCAGCAGCCCTACTGGTTCGTACCAAGAGACCCAGTACTTC.

A remark on this clone: Other nucleotide sequences in the sample specify the same CDR3. The J gene is TRBJ1-6, the V gene TRBV5-1; TRBD1 aligns across 10 bases. The ends lost 0 bases at V and 10 bases at J; junction bases unmatched: 1. The V gene's germline CDR1 is SGHRS and CDR2 YFSETQ. This CDR3 has 14 amino acids. The CDR3 loop reads CASSLGTGGSPLHF. Written as DNA, the CDR3 is TGCGCCAGCAGCTTGGGGACAGGGGGATCACCCCTCCACTTT.

The chain joins TRBV19 to TRBJ2-7; a possible D gene is TRBD2 (6 bases). The CDR3 runs to 14 residues. Trimming stripped 1 base from V and 3 bases from J, with 10 bases between. The germline gives CDR1 LNHDA, CDR2 SQIVND (reference sequence). The CDR3 spells CASSIGRANYEQYF. The CDR3 DNA sequence: TGTGCCAGTAGTATAGGGAGGGCAAACTACGAGCAGTACTTC.

V usage is TRBV7-6 and J usage is TRBJ1-2; a weak D match, TRBD1 (5 bases). Germline V gene data show CDR1 as SGHVS and CDR2 as FNYEAQ. This CDR3 comprises 14 residues. Trimming took off 1 base at V and 5 bases at J, with 11 bases between the two ends. CDR3 nucleotides: TGTGCCAGCAGCTTAGGGGACGGGGGGTATGGCTACACCTTC. This encodes CASSLGDGGYGYTF.

The gene calls are TRBV5-1 and TRBJ1-1; the D is unclear. Trimming stripped 1 base from V and 1 base from J, with 8 bases between. This CDR3 comprises 14 residues. Germline V gene lookup returns CDR1 SGHRS and CDR2 YFSETQ. CDR3 in DNA: TGCGCCAGCAGCTTGTGGACTCAGAACACTGAAGCTTTCTTT. Its protein is CASSLWTQNTEAFF.

The genes are TRBV6-5 and TRBJ2-3; D not resolved. The CDR3 loop spans 12 amino acids. Looked up from germline, CDR1 is MNHEY and CDR2 is SVGAGI. Trimming left V 7 bases short and J 6 bases short, with 11 bases between. The CDR3 DNA sequence: TGTGCCAGCACAAATGCTGCGGATACGCAGTATTTT. Protein product: CASTNAADTQYF.

The chain carries TRBV11-2 and TRBJ2-1, with 7 bases aligning to TRBD1. The CDR3 has 15 residues. V shed 0 bases, J shed 15 bases, and the junction held 14 bases outside the gene matches. Germline assignment: CDR1 SGHAT and CDR2 FQNNGV. The CDR3 region has the DNA TGTGCCAGCAGCTTAGAACCCCGACAGGGAGCGAGACGGTTCTTC. Translated, it gives CASSLEPRQGARRFF.

This chain uses TRBV6-6 with TRBJ2-2; D call uncertain. CDR1 is MNHNY and CDR2 is SVGAGI in the germline V gene (reference sequence). The CDR3 sequence is 14 residues long. With 0 bases removed from V and 12 bases from J, the gap between germline ends came to 14 bases. The CDR3 region has the DNA TGTGCCAGCAGTTACTCGATACCAGGTTCTCAGCTGTTTTTT. This codes for CASSYSIPGSQLFF.

The chain couples TRBV28 to TRBJ1-3; 7 bases map to TRBD1. The V gene end was trimmed by 6 bases and the J gene end by 4 bases; junction bases not matched to a gene: 6. The V gene's germline CDR1 is MDHEN and CDR2 SYDVKM. The CDR3 is 14 residues long. This chain's CDR3 is CASSNPDRGNTIYF. The CDR3 coding sequence is TGTGCCAGCAGCAACCCGGACAGGGGAAACACCATATATTTT.

V usage is TRBV5-4 and J usage is TRBJ2-3, with D perhaps matching TRBD2 (5 bases). Germline CDR1 and CDR2: SGHNT and YYREEE (reference sequence). The length of the CDR3 is 14 residues. V lost 2 bases and J lost 5, with 12 bases in between. The CDR3: CASSFSGMGDTQYF. The CDR3 nucleotides are TGTGCCAGCAGCTTTTCCGGGATGGGAGATACGCAGTATTTT. Filled out from reference TRBV5-4 and TRBJ2-3, the complete variable domain reads ETGVTQSPTHLIKTRGQQVTLRCSSQSGHNTVSWYQQALGQGPQFIFQYYREEENGRGNFPPRFSGLQFPNYSSELNVNALELDDSALYLCASSFSGMGDTQYFGPGTRLTVL.

The CDR3: CASRGVGGVDEQYF. The CDR3 coding sequence is TGTGCCAGCAGGGGGGTCGGCGGGGTTGACGAGCAGTACTTC. This chain uses TRBV6-5 with TRBJ2-7; D is perhaps TRBD2 (6 bases). The CDR3 has 14 amino acids. V lost 6 bases, J lost 5 bases, and 17 bases lay in between. In germline, CDR1 is MNHEY, CDR2 SVGAGI.

The chain is built from TRBV19 and TRBJ1-5; the match to TRBD1 covers 10 bases. J gave up 6 bases and V 1 base, and 0 bases lay outside the gene matches. The V gene's germline CDR1 is LNHDA and CDR2 SQIVND (reference sequence). This CDR3 is built from 14 residues. The CDR3 DNA reads TGTGCCAGTAGTATAGGGACAGGGGGTCAGCCCCAGCATTTT. This sequence encodes CASSIGTGGQPQHF.

The J gene is TRBJ2-5, the V gene TRBV6-1, with D possibly matching TRBD1 (6 bases). Germline V CDR1 and CDR2: MNHNS, SASEGT. The V gene lost 3 bases and the J gene lost 4 bases, with 9 bases spanning the gap. The CDR3 consists of 13 residues. For the CDR3, the DNA is TGTGCCAGCAGTGATGGGACAACAGAGACCCAGTACTTC. Translating it yields CASSDGTTETQYF.

The chain carries TRBV5-6 and TRBJ1-6, with D perhaps matching TRBD1 (6 bases). Per germline, CDR1 SGHDT and CDR2 YYEEEE. V was cut by 1 base and J by 9 bases, with 8 bases left in between. The CDR3 covers 13 residues. The CDR3: CASSLRGSSPLHF. The CDR3 DNA reads as TGTGCCAGCAGCTTGAGGGGGAGTTCACCCCTCCACTTT.

The rearrangement joins TRBV2 to TRBJ1-2; D might be TRBD1 (6 bases). This CDR3 contains 14 residues. Germline assignment: CDR1 SNHLY and CDR2 FYNNEI. Trimming left V 5 bases short and J 2 bases short, with 12 bases between. CDR3 region: CASSPDRINYGYTF. CDR3 bases: TGTGCCAGCAGTCCCGACAGGATAAACTATGGCTACACCTTC.

The V and J genes are TRBV15 and TRBJ2-1, with D unclear. CDR1 is LNHNV, CDR2 YYDKDF, per germline (reference sequence). Trimming removed 1 base at V and 8 bases at J, with 12 bases between. This CDR3 has 14 amino acids. The CDR3 here is CATSRVAGPYEQFF. The CDR3 coding sequence is TGTGCCACCAGCAGAGTTGCAGGCCCATATGAGCAGTTCTTC.

The table lists this clone with a count of one. The chain links TRBV2 to TRBJ1-2, with 7 nucleotides matching TRBD1. The CDR3 runs 14 residues. The V and J ends lost 6 bases and 4 bases, in that order; junction bases with no gene match: 8. Germline values: CDR1 SNHLY, CDR2 FYNNEI. CDR3 DNA: TGTGCCAGCAGGACAGGGTTGTCAGTCTATGGCTACACCTTC. Its protein product is CASRTGLSVYGYTF.

The chain uses TRBV5-1 and TRBJ1-2, with 11 bases aligning to TRBD1. Trimming took 3 bases from V and 6 from J; bases not matched to a gene: 1. Germline CDR1 is SGHRS and CDR2 is YFSETQ. This CDR3 has 13 residues. CDR3 nucleotides: TGCGCCAGCAGCTCGGACAGGGGGCATGGCTACACCTTC. This translates into CASSSDRGHGYTF.

The rearrangement links TRBV6-5 to TRBJ2-1; 8 bases map to TRBD2. The V segment lost 7 bases and the J segment 6 bases; nucleotides outside the gene matches: 8. Per the germline V gene, CDR1 is MNHEY and CDR2 is SVGAGI. CDR3 length: 14 residues. CDR3 nucleotide sequence: TGTGCCAGCACGACGGGAGGGCCCTCCAATGAGCAGTTCTTC. This encodes CASTTGGPSNEQFF.

This clone was recorded once. The J gene is TRBJ1-3, the V gene TRBV30; a possible D gene is TRBD1 (6 bases). Trimming shortened V by 8 bases and J by 0 bases, and 14 bases separated the two germline ends. The CDR3 is made up of 14 amino acids. Germline V gene data show CDR1 as GTSNPN and CDR2 as SVGIG (reference sequence). This chain's CDR3 is CALGGAISGNTIYF. DNA of the CDR3: TGTGCCCTAGGGGGTGCTATCTCTGGAAACACCATATATTTT.

This clone appeared a single time. This chain uses TRBV10-1 with TRBJ1-1; TRBD1 matches at 7 bases. The CDR3 has 13 residues. Trimming took 7 bases from V and 1 from J; bases not matched to a gene: 3. Germline lookup yields CDR1 WNHNN and CDR2 SYGVQD (reference sequence). The CDR3 DNA reads as TGCGCCAGCAAGGGGGCCCAGAACACTGAAGCTTTCTTT. This translates into CASKGAQNTEAFF.

This chain connects TRBV14 to TRBJ2-1; TRBD2 is a possible D gene (5 bases). The CDR3 consists of 16 residues. Trimming took 4 bases from V and 5 from J, leaving 18 bases between them. Germline V CDR1 and CDR2: SGHDN, FVKESK. CDR3 protein: CASSPPSSLGHNEQFF. The CDR3 DNA reads as TGTGCCAGCAGCCCCCCGTCTAGCCTGGGCCACAATGAGCAGTTCTTC.